The 14 T cell receptor beta chains below were found in one sample sequenced in a study of blood T cell repertoires in COVID-19. TCRdb's table, derived via immunoSEQ multiplex PCR, lists solely in-frame clones and lacks some. The repertoire holds 250,000 to 350,000 clones, with approximately 88% as singletons. Sequenced input: peripheral blood. All receptors derive from a woman between 40 and 50 years old who had recovered from COVID-19.

The genes are TRBV10-3 and TRBJ2-3; tentatively, D is TRBD1 (5 bases). Germline loops: CDR1 ENHRY, CDR2 SYGVKD. V was trimmed by 8 bases and J by 0 bases, leaving 15 bases between them. The CDR3 contains 15 residues. In DNA form, the CDR3 reads TGTGCCATCTACGGTGGGGCAGGGAGCACAGATACGCAGTATTTT. Translated, it gives CAIYGGAGSTDTQYF.

The V and J genes are TRBV21-1 and TRBJ2-5; the table's D call, TRBD1, has no DNA check behind it. TRBV21-1 is an annotated pseudogene. The CDR3 consists of 14 residues. The DNA of the CDR3 is TGTGCCAGCAGCGGTGGGGGCCCCAGGGAGACCCAGTACTTC. Its translation: CASSGGGPRETQYF.

The chain links TRBV5-5 to TRBJ1-1; D is unresolved. This CDR3 is built from 13 residues. The germline V gene encodes CDR1 SGHKS and CDR2 YYEKEE (reference sequence). V was trimmed by 2 bases and J by 2 bases, leaving 7 bases between them. CDR3 DNA: TGTGCCAGCAGCTTTAACACCAACACTGAAGCTTTCTTT. Translating it yields CASSFNTNTEAFF.

This clone has more than one count but fewer than ten. The chain uses TRBV7-9 and TRBJ2-7, with D perhaps matching TRBD2 (6 bases). The CDR3 runs to 14 residues. The V gene lost 5 bases and the J gene lost 1 base, with 12 bases spanning the gap. Germline CDR1 and CDR2: SEHNR and FQNEAQ (reference sequence). In nucleotides, the CDR3 is TGTGCCAGCAGCCCCCCGGCGGGGTCCTACGAGCAGTACTTC. As protein: CASSPPAGSYEQYF.

The chain carries TRBV5-8 and TRBJ2-3; the D gene is possibly TRBD2 (6 bases). Between the trimmed V and J ends, which lost 5 bases and 4 bases, there was a span of 14 bases. The germline CDR1 and CDR2 sequences are SGHTS and YDEGEE. The CDR3 is made up of 14 amino acids. The DNA for the CDR3 is TGTGCCAGCAGATTAGCGGCCCCTTCAGATACGCAGTATTTT. Translating gives CASRLAAPSDTQYF.

CDR3 sequence: CAWSSGVNTEAFF. The CDR3 DNA sequence: TGTGCCTGGAGCTCGGGAGTGAACACTGAAGCTTTCTTT. The rearrangement uses TRBV30 and TRBJ1-1; D is ambiguous. The CDR3 is 13 amino acids. Germline lookup yields CDR1 GTSNPN and CDR2 SVGIG (reference sequence). V dropped 3 bases and J dropped 0 bases, with 8 bases sitting between them.

The J gene is TRBJ1-1, the V gene TRBV27; D gene ambiguous. V was pared by 6 bases and J by 1 base, with 9 bases between. This CDR3 has 13 residues. Germline lookup yields CDR1 MNHEY and CDR2 SMNVEV (reference sequence). For the CDR3, the DNA is TGTGCCAGCAGCCCGGGTGCGAACACTGAAGCTTTCTTT. It yields the protein CASSPGANTEAFF.

The rearrangement links TRBV18 to TRBJ2-7; TRBD1 matches 7 bases. This CDR3 comprises 16 residues. V trimming: 5 bases; J trimming: 2 bases; junction bases outside the gene matches: 12. Germline CDR1 KGHSH, CDR2 LQKENI. CDR3 sequence reads: CASSARWDSETYEQYF. CDR3 DNA sequence: TGTGCCAGCTCAGCACGCTGGGACAGCGAAACCTACGAGCAGTACTTC.

The CDR3 DNA sequence: TGTGCCAGCAGCCAGACTAGCGGGAGTTTGACCCAGTACTTC. This gives the protein CASSQTSGSLTQYF. J is TRBJ2-5 and V is TRBV7-3; TRBD2 matches 12 bases. CDR3 size: 14 residues. Germline V gene lookup returns CDR1 SGHTA and CDR2 FQGTGA. The junction had 5 bases not matched to a gene; V was cut back by 5 bases and J by 7 bases.

This chain links TRBV27 with TRBJ2-2; 10 positions match TRBD2. V was pared by 2 bases and J by 4 bases, with 7 bases of the junction left unmatched. Germline CDR1 and CDR2: MNHEY and SMNVEV (reference sequence). The CDR3 has 17 amino acids. The CDR3: CASSLERPSGSTGELFF. The CDR3 coding sequence is TGTGCCAGCAGTTTAGAGAGGCCTAGCGGGAGCACCGGGGAGCTGTTTTTT.

The chain joins TRBV28 to TRBJ2-5; 14 bases are shared with TRBD2. V gave up 5 bases and J gave up 2 bases; unmatched junction bases: 10. Germline loops: CDR1 MDHEN, CDR2 SYDVKM. The CDR3 spans 18 residues. The CDR3 reads CASSGPGLAGAEQETQYF. The CDR3 bases are TGTGCCAGCAGTGGGCCGGGACTAGCGGGAGCGGAACAAGAGACCCAGTACTTC.

The chain employs TRBV19 and TRBJ1-6; a weak D match, TRBD1 (6 bases). The ends were cut back, 9 bases at V and 6 bases at J, with 15 bases in the middle. Per the germline V gene, CDR1 is LNHDA and CDR2 is SQIVND (reference sequence). The CDR3 extends over 14 amino acids. The CDR3 sequence is CASRDRTSNSPLHF. The CDR3 DNA follows: TGTGCCAGCCGCGACAGGACAAGTAATTCACCCCTCCACTTT.

The chain carries TRBV6-6 and TRBJ2-7; tentative D call: TRBD2 (6 bases). V dropped 2 bases and J dropped 3 bases, with 8 bases sitting between them. Germline loops: CDR1 MNHNY, CDR2 SVGAGI (reference sequence). The CDR3 covers 13 residues. The CDR3 region is CASSYGGDYEQYF. CDR3 bases: TGTGCCAGCAGTTACGGCGGGGACTACGAGCAGTACTTC.

In its sample, this clone was seen a few times. The chain links TRBV10-2 to TRBJ1-1; 9 nucleotides agree with TRBD1. The trim removed 7 bases at V and 4 bases at J, leaving 7 bases unmatched. CDR1 is WSHSY, CDR2 SAAADI, per germline. This CDR3 comprises 14 residues. This CDR3 reads CASTDGQGSTEAFF. In DNA form, the CDR3 reads TGCGCCAGCACTGATGGACAGGGGAGCACTGAAGCTTTCTTT.